Listed below are T cell receptor beta chains from one sample, sequenced in a study of CD8 T cells in Susac syndrome. From the immunoSEQ multiplex PCR reads, TCRdb called clonotypes with MiXCR, one entry per CDR3 protein. The data hold approximately 270,000 distinct CDR3 sequences, with around 93% observed a single time. Sequenced sample: CD4+ T cells from PBMCs. The receptors were gathered from a human donor with multiple sclerosis. Each CDR3 is given with its conserved first and last residue. Clone size is given for some rows only: seen once, a few or many times, or a class if the clone is expanded.

clone size: NA
V gene: TRBV5-1
J gene: TRBJ2-7
CDR3 protein: CASSSSGQGAVQYF

clone size: NA
V gene: TRBV19
J gene: TRBJ1-2
CDR3 protein: CASSIISGRNYGYTF

clone size: NA
V gene: TRBV20-1
J gene: TRBJ2-7
CDR3 protein: CSASGTPVVYEQYF

clone size: once
V gene: TRBV4-1
J gene: TRBJ2-2
CDR3 protein: CASSQDVDAGELFF

clone size: NA
V gene: TRBV6-1
J gene: TRBJ2-2
CDR3 protein: CASRLRSGTGNTGELFF

clone size: NA
V gene: TRBV29-1
J gene: TRBJ2-3
CDR3 protein: CSVGGTGRDTQYF

clone size: once
V gene: TRBV5-6
J gene: TRBJ1-1
CDR3 protein: CASSLGLPTLEAFF

clone size: NA
V gene: TRBV6-2/TRBV6-3
J gene: TRBJ2-2
CDR3 protein: CASNRSGTGNTGELFF

clone size: NA
V gene: TRBV11-3
J gene: TRBJ2-2
CDR3 protein: CASSLEGWGIWNTGELFF

clone size: NA
V gene: TRBV12-3/TRBV12-4
J gene: TRBJ1-1
CDR3 protein: CASRRGRNTEAFF

clone size: NA
V gene: TRBV20-1
J gene: TRBJ1-5
CDR3 protein: CSAKDFRDISNQPQHF

clone size: NA
V gene: TRBV5-1
J gene: TRBJ2-7
CDR3 protein: CASNSGQGAIAYEQYF

clone size: NA
V gene: TRBV27
J gene: TRBJ2-2
CDR3 protein: CASSLLPDNTGELFF

clone size: NA
V gene: TRBV18
J gene: TRBJ2-5
CDR3 protein: CASSPGTGGEETQYF

clone size: NA
V gene: TRBV19
J gene: TRBJ1-5
CDR3 protein: CASKGRTDIANQPQHF

clone size: NA
V gene: TRBV5-1
J gene: TRBJ2-6
CDR3 protein: CASSFLAGLAGFRSGANVLTF

clone size: NA
V gene: TRBV30
J gene: TRBJ1-5
CDR3 protein: CAWRPSGEYQPQHF

clone size: once
V gene: TRBV20-1
J gene: TRBJ2-3
CDR3 protein: CSAGDSTDTQYF

clone size: NA
V gene: TRBV5-1
J gene: TRBJ1-1
CDR3 protein: CASSLSPGQGGGEAFF

clone size: NA
V gene: TRBV12-3/TRBV12-4
J gene: TRBJ1-5
CDR3 protein: CASKEGNQPQHF

clone size: NA
V gene: TRBV28
J gene: TRBJ1-6
CDR3 protein: CASSPVTNSPVALHF

clone size: NA
V gene: TRBV7-9
J gene: TRBJ2-5
CDR3 protein: CASSLVATSGGETQYF

clone size: NA
V gene: TRBV5-4
J gene: TRBJ1-2
CDR3 protein: CASTKTGFYTF